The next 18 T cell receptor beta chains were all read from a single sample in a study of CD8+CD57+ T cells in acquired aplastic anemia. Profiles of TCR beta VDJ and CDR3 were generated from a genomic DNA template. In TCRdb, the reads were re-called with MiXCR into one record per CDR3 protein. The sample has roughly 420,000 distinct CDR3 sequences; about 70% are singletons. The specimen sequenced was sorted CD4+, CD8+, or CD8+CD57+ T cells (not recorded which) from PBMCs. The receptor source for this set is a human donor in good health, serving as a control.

The CDR3: CASSPLGSGRHTEAFF. The CDR3 nucleotides read TGTGCCAGCAGTCCCCTTGGGTCGGGACGGCACACTGAAGCTTTCTTT. The chain has TRBV12-3 or TRBV12-4 and TRBJ1-1, with D maybe TRBD1 (5 bases). V lost 5 bases, J lost 3 bases, and 19 bases lay in between. This CDR3 comprises 16 residues.

CDR3 in amino acids: CASSPGTVHYGYTF. The CDR3 DNA follows: TGTGCCAGCAGCCCAGGGACGGTCCACTATGGCTACACCTTC. The J gene is TRBJ1-2, the V gene TRBV7-6; TRBD1 is a possible D gene (5 bases). The germline V gene has CDR1 SGHVS and CDR2 FNYEAQ. The CDR3 extends over 14 amino acids. The V end was cut by 5 bases, the J end by 3 bases, with 13 bases between.

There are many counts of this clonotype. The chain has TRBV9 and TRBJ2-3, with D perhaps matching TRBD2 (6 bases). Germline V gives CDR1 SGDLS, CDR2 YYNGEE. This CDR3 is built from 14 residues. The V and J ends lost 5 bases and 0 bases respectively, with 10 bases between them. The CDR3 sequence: CASRSSESTDTQYF. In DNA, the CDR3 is TGTGCCAGCAGATCTAGCGAGAGCACAGATACGCAGTATTTT.

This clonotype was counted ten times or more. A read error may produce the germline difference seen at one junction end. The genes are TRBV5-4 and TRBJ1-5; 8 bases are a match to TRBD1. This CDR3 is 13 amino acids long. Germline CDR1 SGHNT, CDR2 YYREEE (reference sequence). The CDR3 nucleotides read TGCGCCAGCAGCTTGGACAGGGACCAGCCCCAGCATTTT. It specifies CASSLDRDQPQHF. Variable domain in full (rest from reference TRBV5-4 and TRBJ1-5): ETGVTQSPTHLIKTRGQQVTLRCSSQSGHNTVSWYQQALGQGPQFIFQYYREEENGRGNFPPRFSGLQFPNYSSELNVNALELDDSALYLCASSLDRDQPQHFGDGTRLSIL.

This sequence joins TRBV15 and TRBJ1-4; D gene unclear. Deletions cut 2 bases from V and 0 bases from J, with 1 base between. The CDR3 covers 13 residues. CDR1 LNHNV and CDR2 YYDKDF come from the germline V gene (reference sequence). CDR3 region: CATSRPTNEKLFF. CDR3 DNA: TGTGCCACCAGCAGACCAACTAATGAAAAACTGTTTTTT.

This chain's CDR3 is CASSPGPARLYEQYF. DNA of the CDR3: TGTGCCAGCAGCCCAGGGCCAGCGAGACTCTACGAGCAGTACTTC. V is TRBV5-5 and J is TRBJ2-7, with TRBD1 as a possible D gene (5 bases). This CDR3 spans 15 amino acids. Germline V CDR1 and CDR2: SGHKS, YYEKEE (reference sequence). Trimming removed 4 bases at V and 3 bases at J, with 17 bases between.

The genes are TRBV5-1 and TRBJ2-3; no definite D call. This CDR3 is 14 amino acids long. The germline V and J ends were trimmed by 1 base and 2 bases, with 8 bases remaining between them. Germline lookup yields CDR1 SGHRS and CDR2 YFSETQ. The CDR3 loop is CASSLLRPTDTQYF. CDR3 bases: TGCGCCAGCAGCTTGCTGCGCCCCACAGATACGCAGTATTTT.

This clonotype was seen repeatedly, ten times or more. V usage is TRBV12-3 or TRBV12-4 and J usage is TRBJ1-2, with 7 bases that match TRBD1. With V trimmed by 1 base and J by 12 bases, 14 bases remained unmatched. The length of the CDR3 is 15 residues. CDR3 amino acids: CASSLVPSTGERNTF. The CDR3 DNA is TGTGCCAGCAGTTTAGTCCCCTCTACAGGGGAGAGGAACACCTTC.

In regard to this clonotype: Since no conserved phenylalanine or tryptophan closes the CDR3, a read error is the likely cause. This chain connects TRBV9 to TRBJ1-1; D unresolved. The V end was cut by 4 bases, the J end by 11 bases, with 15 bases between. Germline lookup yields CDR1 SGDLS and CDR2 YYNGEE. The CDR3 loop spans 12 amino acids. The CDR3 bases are TGTGCCAGCAGCTTAGGCGGATATGACGCTTTCTAT. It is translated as CASSLGGYDAFY.

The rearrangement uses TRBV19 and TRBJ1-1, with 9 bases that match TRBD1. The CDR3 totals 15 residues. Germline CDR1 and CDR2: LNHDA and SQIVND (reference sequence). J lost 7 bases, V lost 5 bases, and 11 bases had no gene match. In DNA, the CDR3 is TGTGCCAGTAGTCCTCTTGGGACAGGGCGCGATGAAGCTTTCTTT. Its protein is CASSPLGTGRDEAFF.

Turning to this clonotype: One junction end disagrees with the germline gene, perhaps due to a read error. The CDR3 sequence: CASSARVNEKLFF. The CDR3 DNA is TGTGCCAGCAGTGCTCGAGTTAATGAAAAACTGTTTTTT. The chain employs TRBV10-3 and TRBJ1-4; no clear D. The CDR3 consists of 13 residues. The V gene's germline CDR1 is ENHRY and CDR2 SYGVKD.

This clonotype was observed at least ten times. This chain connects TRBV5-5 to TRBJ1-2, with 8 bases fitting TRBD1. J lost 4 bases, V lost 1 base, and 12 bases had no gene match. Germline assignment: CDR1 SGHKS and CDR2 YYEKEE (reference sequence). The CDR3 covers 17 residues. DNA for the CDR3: TGTGCCAGCAGCTTGCGGCAGGGGGCGATTTTGAGCTATGGCTACACCTTC. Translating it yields CASSLRQGAILSYGYTF.

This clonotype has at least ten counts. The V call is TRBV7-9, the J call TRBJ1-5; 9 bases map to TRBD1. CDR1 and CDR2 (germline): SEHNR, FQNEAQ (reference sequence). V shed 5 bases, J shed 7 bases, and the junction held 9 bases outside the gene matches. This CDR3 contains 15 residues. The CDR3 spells CASSLGTGRGQPQHF. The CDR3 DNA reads TGTGCCAGCAGCCTCGGGACAGGGAGGGGGCAGCCCCAGCATTTT.

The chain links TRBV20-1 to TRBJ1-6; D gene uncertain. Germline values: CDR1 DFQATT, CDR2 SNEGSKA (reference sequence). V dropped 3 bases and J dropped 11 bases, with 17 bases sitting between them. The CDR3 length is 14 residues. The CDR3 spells CSASAGLAEAPLHF. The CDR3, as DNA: TGCAGTGCTAGTGCCGGACTAGCGGAGGCACCCCTCCACTTT.

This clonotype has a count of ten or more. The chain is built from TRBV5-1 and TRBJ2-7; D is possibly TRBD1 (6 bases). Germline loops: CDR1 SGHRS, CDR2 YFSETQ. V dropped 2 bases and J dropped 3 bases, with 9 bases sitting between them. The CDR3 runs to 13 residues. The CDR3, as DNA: TGCGCCAGCAGCTTCACGGACAGCTACGAGCAGTACTTC. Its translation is CASSFTDSYEQYF.

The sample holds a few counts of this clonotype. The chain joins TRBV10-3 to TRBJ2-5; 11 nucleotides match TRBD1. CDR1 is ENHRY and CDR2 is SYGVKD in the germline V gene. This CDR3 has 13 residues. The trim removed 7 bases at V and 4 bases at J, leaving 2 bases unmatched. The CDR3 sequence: CAIKGTGGETQYF. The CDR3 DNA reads TGTGCCATCAAGGGGACAGGGGGAGAGACCCAGTACTTC.

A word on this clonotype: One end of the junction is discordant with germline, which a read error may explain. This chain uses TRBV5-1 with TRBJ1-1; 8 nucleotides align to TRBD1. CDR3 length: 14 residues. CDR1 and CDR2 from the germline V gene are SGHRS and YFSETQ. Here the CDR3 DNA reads TGTGCCAGCAGCTTACCCGGGACAGGTCATGAAGCTTTCTTT. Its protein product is CASSLPGTGHEAFF.

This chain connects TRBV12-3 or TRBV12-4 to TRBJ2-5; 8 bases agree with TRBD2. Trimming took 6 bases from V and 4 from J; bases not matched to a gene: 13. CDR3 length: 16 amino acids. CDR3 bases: TGTGCCAGCAGATCAGGCGCGGGGGGCCTCTCAGAGACCCAGTACTTC. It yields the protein CASRSGAGGLSETQYF.